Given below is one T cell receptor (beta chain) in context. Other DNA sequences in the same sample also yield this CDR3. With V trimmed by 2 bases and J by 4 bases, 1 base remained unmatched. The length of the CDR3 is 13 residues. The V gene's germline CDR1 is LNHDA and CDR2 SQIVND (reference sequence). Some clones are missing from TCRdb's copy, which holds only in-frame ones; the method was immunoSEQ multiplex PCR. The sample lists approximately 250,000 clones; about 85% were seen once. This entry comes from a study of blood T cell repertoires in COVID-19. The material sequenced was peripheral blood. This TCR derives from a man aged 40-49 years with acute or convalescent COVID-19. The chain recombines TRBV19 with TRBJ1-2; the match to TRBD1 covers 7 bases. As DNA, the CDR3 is TGTGCCAGTAGTATACAGGGGGGCTATGGCTACACCTTC. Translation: CASSIQGGYGYTF.